Described below is a single T cell receptor beta chain sequence and its context. Donors comprised only Caucasian adults living in Nashville, Tennessee. The CDR3 is made up of 15 amino acids. Germline CDR1 MGHRA, CDR2 YSYEKL. Trimming removed 6 bases at V and 0 bases at J, with 13 bases between. As handled by the study authors: Junction-only immunoSEQ sequences carried no quality scores, so filtering differed. Clones were sequenced by immunoSEQ multiplex PCR, and TCRdb holds only the in-frame ones, with some missing. V and J calls plus clone size are reproduced from that table; the DNA served to infer D and trimming. This sample has hundreds of thousands of clones, with around 96% found just once. The data belong to a study of shared clonotypes between healthy human individuals.

Sample: memory CD8+ T cells sorted from blood. Subset meaning: CD45RO+ cells pooled with CCR7-negative TemRA cells. This clonotype originated in a man aged 30 to 39 in good health. The V and J genes are TRBV4-1 and TRBJ2-3, with unresolved D. Here the CDR3 reads CASRGGDGSTDTQYF. The CDR3, as DNA: TGCGCCAGCAGAGGCGGAGACGGCAGCACAGATACGCAGTATTTT.